Sequencing of this T cell receptor beta chain was carried out in a study of long-term antiretroviral therapy in people with HIV. Run at survey level, the immunoSEQ assay was version v3.0. Sequenced by immunoSEQ multiplex PCR; TCRdb stores in-frame clones only, minus some. The sample has roughly 36,000 clones, about four fifths seen once. The V gene's germline CDR1 is MDHEN and CDR2 SYDVKM. V trimming: 6 bases; J trimming: 3 bases; junction bases outside the gene matches: 4. The CDR3 is 15 residues long. The starting material was unsorted PBMCs, obtained 0.4 years before starting antiretroviral therapy. The rearrangement joins TRBV28 to TRBJ2-2, with 10 bases identical to TRBD2. The sequence derives from a man between 18 and 29 years old with HIV. The CDR3: CASSPGTSDTGELFF. The CDR3 DNA is TGTGCCAGCAGCCCCGGGACTAGCGACACCGGGGAGCTGTTTTTT.